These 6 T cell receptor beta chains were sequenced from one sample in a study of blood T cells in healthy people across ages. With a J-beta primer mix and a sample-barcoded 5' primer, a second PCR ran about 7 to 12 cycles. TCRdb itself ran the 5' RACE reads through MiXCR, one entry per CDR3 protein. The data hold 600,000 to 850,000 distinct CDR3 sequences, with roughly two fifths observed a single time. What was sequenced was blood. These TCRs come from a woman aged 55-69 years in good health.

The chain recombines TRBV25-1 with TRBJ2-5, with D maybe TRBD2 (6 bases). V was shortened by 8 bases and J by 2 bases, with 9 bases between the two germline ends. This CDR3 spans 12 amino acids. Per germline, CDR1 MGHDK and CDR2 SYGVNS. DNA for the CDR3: TGTGCCAGCTCCCGGGAGCAAGAGACCCAGTACTTC. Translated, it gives CASSREQETQYF.

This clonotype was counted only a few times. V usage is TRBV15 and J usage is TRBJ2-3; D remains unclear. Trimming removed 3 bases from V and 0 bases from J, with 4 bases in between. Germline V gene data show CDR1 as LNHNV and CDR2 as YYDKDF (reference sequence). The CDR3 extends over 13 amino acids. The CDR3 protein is CATSSLSTDTQYF. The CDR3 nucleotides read TGTGCCACCAGCAGTCTAAGCACAGATACGCAGTATTTT. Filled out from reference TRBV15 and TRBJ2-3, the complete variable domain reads DAMVIQNPRYQVTQFGKPVTLSCSQTLNHNVMYWYQQKSSQAPKLLFHYYDKDFNNEADTPDNFQSRRPNTSFCFLDIRSPGLGDTAMYLCATSSLSTDTQYFGPGTRLTVL.

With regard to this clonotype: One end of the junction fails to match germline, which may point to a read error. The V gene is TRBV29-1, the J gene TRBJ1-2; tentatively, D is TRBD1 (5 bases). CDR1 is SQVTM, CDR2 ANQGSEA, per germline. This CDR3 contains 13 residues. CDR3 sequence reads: CSVRTPTNNGYTF. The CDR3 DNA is TGCAGCGTTCGGACACCTACTAACAATGGCTACACCTTC.

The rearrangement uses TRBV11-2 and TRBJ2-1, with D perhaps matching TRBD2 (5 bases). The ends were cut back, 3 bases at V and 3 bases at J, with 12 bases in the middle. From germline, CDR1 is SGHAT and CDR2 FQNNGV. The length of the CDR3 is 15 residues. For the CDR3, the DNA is TGTGCCAGCAGCTTCATTAGGAGGAGCTACAATGAGCAGTTCTTC. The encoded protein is CASSFIRRSYNEQFF. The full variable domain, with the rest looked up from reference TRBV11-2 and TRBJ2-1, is EAGVAQSPRYKIIEKRQSVAFWCNPISGHATLYWYQQILGQGPKLLIQFQNNGVVDDSQLPKDRFSAERLKGVDSTLKIQPAKLEDSAVYLCASSFIRRSYNEQFFGPGTRLTVL.

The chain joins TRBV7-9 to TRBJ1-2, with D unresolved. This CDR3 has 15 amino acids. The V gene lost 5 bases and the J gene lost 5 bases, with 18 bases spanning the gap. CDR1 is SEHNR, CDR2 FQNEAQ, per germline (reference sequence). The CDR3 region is CASSRSTTPPYGYTF. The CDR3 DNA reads TGTGCCAGCAGCCGGTCAACCACCCCTCCTTATGGCTACACCTTC.

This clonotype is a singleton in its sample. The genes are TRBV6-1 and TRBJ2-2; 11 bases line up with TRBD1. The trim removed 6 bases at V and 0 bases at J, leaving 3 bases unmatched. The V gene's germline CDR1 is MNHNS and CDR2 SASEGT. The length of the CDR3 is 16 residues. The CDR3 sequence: CASRRDRGTNTGELFF. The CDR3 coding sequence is TGTGCCAGCAGAAGGGACAGGGGGACGAACACCGGGGAGCTGTTTTTT.